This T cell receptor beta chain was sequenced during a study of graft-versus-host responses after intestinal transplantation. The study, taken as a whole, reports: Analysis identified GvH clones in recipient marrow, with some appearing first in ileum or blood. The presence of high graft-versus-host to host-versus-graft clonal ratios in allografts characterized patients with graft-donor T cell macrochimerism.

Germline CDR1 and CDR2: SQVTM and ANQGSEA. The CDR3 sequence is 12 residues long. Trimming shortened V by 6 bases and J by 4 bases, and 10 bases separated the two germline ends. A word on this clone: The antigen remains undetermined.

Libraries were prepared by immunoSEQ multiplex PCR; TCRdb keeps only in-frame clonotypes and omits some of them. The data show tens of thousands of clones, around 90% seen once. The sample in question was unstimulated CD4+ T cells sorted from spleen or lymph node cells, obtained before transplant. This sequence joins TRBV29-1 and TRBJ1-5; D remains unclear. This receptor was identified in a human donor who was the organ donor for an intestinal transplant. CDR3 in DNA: TGCAGCGTAGCAGGCCGAAATCAGCCCCAGCATTTT. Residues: CSVAGRNQPQHF.